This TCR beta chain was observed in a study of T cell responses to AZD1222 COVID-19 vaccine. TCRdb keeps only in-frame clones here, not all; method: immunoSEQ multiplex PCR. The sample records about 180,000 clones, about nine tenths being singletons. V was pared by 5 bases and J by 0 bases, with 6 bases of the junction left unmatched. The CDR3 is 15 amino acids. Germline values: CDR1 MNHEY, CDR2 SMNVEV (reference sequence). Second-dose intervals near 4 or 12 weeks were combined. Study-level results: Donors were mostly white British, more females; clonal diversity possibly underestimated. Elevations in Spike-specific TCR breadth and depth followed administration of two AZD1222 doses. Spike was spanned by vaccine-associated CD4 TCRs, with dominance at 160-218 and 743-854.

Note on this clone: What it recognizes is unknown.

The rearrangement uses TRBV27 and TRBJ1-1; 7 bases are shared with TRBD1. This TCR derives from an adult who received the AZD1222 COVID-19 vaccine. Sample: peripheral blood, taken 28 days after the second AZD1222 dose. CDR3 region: CASSPRDRMNTEAFF. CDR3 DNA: TGTGCCAGCAGTCCCCGGGACAGAATGAACACTGAAGCTTTCTTT.